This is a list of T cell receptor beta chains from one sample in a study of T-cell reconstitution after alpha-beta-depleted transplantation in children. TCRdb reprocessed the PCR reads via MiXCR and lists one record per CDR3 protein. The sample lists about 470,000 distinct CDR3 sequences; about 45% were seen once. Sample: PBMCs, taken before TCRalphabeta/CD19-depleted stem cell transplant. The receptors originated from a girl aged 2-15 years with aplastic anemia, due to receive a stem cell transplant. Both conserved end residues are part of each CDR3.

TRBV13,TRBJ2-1,CASSFIRVGLAGGNEQFF
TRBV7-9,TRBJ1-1,CASSSTGTGTNTEAFF
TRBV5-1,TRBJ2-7,CASTEGQGAYQYF
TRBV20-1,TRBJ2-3,CSARGDSSSDTQYF
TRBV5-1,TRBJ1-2,CASSLDREGSDYGYTF
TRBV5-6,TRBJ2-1,CASSSGQGSDNEQFF
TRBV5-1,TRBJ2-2,CASSLAGTLQGELFF
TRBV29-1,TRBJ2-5,CSAEPGTVQETQYF
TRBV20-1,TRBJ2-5,CSAIDRGRAWETQYF
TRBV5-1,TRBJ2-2,CASSRTGLRVASGELFF